These 2 T cell receptor beta chains share one sample of origin, sequenced in a study of control samples from healthy donors and cancer patients. Sequencing used immunoSEQ multiplex PCR; TCRdb keeps in-frame clones, though not all of them. The table lists under 85,000 clones, roughly 93% of them singletons, with 1.3% in the top ten. The source material was PBMCs. These receptors all stem from a woman aged 40 to 55 with lung cancer.

This chain links TRBV19 with TRBJ1-1; D perhaps matches TRBD1 (5 bases). Trimming removed 6 bases from V and 2 bases from J, with 13 bases in between. Germline CDR1 and CDR2: LNHDA and SQIVND (reference sequence). This CDR3 spans 14 amino acids. This CDR3 reads CASRRRGGNTEAFF. CDR3 bases: TGTGCCAGTAGGAGGAGGGGCGGAAACACTGAAGCTTTCTTT.

The V and J genes are TRBV6-5 and TRBJ1-2, with a possible D match to TRBD1 (6 bases). The V gene lost 5 bases and the J gene lost 3 bases, with 10 bases spanning the gap. CDR1 MNHEY and CDR2 SVGAGI come from the germline V gene. The CDR3 has 13 residues. CDR3 bases: TGTGCCAGCAGTAGAGGGGGGGACTATGGCTACACCTTC. Translating gives CASSRGGDYGYTF.